Reported below is one T cell receptor (beta chain). The V and J ends lost 5 bases and 4 bases respectively, with 15 bases between them. The germline gives CDR1 GTSNPN, CDR2 SVGIG (reference sequence). This CDR3 region has 14 residues. This entry comes from a study of T cell clones after liver transplantation. Background on the study: Tolerance: complete withdrawal held at least one year, liver enzymes staying within twice normal.

Assay: immunoSEQ multiplex PCR; the TCRdb copy retains only in-frame clones and omits some. The sample carries some 120,000 clones, 90% recorded once. This clonotype was sampled from a human patient who received a liver transplant. The graft donor may have contributed some T cells. Sequencing used CD4+ T cells from blood, obtained 12 months after liver transplant. This chain links TRBV30 with TRBJ1-3; possible D gene TRBD1, 5 bases. This chain's CDR3 is CAWHRGQRGNTIYF. The CDR3 nucleotides read TGTGCCTGGCACCGAGGACAAAGAGGAAACACCATATATTTT.